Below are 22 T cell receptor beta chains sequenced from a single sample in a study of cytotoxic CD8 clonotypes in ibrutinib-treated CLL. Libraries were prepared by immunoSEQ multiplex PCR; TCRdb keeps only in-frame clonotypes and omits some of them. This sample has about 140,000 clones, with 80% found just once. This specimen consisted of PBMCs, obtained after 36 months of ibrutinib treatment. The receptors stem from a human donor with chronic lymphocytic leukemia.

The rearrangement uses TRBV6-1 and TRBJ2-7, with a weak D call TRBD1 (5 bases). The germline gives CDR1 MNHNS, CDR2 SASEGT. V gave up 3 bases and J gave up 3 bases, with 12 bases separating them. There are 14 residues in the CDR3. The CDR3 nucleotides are TGTGCCAGCAGTGACCACGGGCAGGGCTACGAGCAGTACTTC. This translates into CASSDHGQGYEQYF.

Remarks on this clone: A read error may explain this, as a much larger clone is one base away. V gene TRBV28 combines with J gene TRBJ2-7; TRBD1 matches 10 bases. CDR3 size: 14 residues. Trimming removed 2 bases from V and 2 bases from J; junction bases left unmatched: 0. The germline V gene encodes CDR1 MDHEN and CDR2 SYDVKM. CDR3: CASSLGTGAYEQYF. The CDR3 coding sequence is TGTGCCAGCAGTTTAGGGACAGGGGCCTACGAGCAGTACTTC.

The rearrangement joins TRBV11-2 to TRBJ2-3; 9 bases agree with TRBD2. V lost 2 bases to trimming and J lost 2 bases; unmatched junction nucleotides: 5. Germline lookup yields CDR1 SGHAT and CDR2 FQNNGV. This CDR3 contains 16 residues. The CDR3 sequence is CASSLSLAGPTDTQYF. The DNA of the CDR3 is TGTGCCAGCAGCTTAAGCCTAGCGGGACCCACAGATACGCAGTATTTT.

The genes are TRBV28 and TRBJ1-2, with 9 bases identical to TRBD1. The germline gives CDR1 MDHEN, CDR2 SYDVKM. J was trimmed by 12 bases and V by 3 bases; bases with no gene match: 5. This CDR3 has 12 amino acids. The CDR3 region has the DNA TGTGCCAGCAGTTTCGGGACAGGGCAACACACCTTC. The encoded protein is CASSFGTGQHTF.

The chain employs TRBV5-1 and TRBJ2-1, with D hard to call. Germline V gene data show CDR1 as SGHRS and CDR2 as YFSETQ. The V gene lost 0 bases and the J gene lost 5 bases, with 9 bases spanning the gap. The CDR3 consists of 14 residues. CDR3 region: CASSLGVSHNEQFF. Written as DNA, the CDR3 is TGCGCCAGCAGCTTGGGTGTTTCCCACAATGAGCAGTTCTTC. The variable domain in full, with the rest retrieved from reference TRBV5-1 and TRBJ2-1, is KAGVTQTPRYLIKTRGQQVTLSCSPISGHRSVSWYQQTPGQGLQFLFEYFSETQRNKGNFPGRFSGRQFSNSRSEMNVSTLELGDSALYLCASSLGVSHNEQFFGPGTRLTVL.

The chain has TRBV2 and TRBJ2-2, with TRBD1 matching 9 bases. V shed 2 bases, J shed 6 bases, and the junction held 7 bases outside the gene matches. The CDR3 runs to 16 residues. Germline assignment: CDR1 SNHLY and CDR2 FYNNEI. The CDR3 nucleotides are TGTGCCAGCAGTGAAAGGGGGACAGGGTACCCCGGGGAGCTGTTTTTT. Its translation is CASSERGTGYPGELFF.

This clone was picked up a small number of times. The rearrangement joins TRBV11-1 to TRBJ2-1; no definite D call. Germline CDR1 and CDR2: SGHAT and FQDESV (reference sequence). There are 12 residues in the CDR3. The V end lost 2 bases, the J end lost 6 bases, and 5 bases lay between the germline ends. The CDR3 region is CASSLYGNEQFF. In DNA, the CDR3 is TGTGCCAGCAGCTTATACGGCAATGAGCAGTTCTTC.

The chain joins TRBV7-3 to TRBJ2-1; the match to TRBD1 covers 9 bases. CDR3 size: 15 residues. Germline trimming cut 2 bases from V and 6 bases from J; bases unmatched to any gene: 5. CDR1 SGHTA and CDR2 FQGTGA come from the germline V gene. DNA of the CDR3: TGTGCCAGCAGCTTAGCCGGGACAGGGCCCAATGAGCAGTTCTTC. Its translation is CASSLAGTGPNEQFF.

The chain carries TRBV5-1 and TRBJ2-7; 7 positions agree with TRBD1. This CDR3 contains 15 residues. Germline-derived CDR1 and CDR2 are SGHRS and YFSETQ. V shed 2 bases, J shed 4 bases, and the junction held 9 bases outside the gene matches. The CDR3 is CASSFAPGQTYEQYF. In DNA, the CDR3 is TGCGCCAGCAGCTTTGCTCCGGGACAGACTTACGAGCAGTACTTC.

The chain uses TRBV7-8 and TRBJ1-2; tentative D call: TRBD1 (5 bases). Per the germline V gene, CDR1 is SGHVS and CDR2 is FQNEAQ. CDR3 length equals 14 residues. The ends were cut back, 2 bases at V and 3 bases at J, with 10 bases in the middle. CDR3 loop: CASSLWDGDYGYTF. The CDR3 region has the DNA TGTGCCAGCAGCTTATGGGACGGTGACTATGGCTACACCTTC.

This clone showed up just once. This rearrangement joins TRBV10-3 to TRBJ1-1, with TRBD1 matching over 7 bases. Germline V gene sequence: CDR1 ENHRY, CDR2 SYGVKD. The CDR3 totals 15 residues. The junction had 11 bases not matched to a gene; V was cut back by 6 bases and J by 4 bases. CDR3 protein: CAISQDRASRTEAFF. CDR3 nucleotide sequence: TGTGCCATCAGCCAAGACAGGGCCAGCCGCACTGAAGCTTTCTTT.

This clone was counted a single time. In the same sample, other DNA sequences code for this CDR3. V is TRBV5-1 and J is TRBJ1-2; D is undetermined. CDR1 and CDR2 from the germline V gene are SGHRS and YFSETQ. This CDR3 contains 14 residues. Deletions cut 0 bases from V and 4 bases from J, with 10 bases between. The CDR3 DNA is TGCGCCAGCAGCTTGGGCGCAGGTGGCTATGGCTACACCTTC. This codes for CASSLGAGGYGYTF.

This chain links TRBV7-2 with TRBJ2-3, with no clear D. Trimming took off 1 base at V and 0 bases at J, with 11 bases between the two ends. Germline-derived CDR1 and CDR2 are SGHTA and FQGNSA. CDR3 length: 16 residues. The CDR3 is CASSLEWRTSTDTQYF. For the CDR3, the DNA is TGTGCCAGCAGCTTAGAATGGCGAACTAGCACAGATACGCAGTATTTT.

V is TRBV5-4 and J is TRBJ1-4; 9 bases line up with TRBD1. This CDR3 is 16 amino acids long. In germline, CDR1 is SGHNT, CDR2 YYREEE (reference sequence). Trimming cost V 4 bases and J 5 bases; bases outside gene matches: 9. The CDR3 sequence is CASSLKQGAWNEKLFF. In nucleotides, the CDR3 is TGTGCCAGCAGCCTCAAACAGGGGGCATGGAATGAAAAACTGTTTTTT.

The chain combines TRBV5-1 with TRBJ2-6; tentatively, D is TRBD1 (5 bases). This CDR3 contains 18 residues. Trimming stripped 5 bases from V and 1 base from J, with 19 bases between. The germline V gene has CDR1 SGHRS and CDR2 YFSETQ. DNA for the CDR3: TGCGCCAGCAGTGGGATTCGCAGGGAATTTTCTGGGGCCAACGTCCTGACTTTC. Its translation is CASSGIRREFSGANVLTF.

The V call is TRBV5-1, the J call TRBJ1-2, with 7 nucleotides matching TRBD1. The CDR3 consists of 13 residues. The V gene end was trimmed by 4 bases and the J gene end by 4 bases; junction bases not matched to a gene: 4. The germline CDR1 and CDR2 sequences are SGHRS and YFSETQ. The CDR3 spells CASSVGGGYGYTF. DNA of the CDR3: TGCGCCAGCAGCGTAGGGGGCGGCTATGGCTACACCTTC.

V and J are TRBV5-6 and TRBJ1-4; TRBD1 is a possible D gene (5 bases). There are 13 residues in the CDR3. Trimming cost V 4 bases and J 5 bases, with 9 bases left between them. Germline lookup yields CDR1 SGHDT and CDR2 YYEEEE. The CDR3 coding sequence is TGTGCCAGCAGCCCAGGGTGGAATGAAAAACTGTTTTTT. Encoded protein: CASSPGWNEKLFF.

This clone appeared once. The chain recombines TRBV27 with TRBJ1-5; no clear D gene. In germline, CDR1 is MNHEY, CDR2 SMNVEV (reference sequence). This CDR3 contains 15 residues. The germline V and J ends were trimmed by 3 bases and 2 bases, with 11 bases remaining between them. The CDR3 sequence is CASSLRAVRNQPQHF. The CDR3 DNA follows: TGTGCCAGCAGTTTGAGGGCGGTGCGCAATCAGCCCCAGCATTTT.

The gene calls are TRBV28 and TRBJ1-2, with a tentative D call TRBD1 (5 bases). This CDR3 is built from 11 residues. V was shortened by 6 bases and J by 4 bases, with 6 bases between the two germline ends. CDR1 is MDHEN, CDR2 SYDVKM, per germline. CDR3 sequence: CASRGRYGYTF. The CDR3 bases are TGTGCCAGCAGGGGACGCTATGGCTACACCTTC.

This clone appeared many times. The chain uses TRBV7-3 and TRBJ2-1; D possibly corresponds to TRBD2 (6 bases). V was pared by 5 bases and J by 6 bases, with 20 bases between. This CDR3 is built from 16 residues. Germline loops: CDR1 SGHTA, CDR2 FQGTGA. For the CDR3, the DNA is TGTGCCAGCAGCCCCTTAGCGGAAAGTCCCTCCAATGAGCAGTTCTTC. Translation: CASSPLAESPSNEQFF.

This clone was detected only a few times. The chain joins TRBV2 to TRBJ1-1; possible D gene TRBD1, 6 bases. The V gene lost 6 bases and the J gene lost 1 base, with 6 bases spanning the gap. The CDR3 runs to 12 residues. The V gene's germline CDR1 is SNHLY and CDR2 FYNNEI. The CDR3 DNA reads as TGTGCCAGCAGGACAGGGAACACTGAAGCTTTCTTT. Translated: CASRTGNTEAFF.

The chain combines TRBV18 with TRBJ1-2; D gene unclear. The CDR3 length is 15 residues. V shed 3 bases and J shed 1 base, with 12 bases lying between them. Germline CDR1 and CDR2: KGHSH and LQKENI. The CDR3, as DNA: TGTGCCAGCTCACCCCAGAACCGTGATAACTATGGCTACACCTTC. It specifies CASSPQNRDNYGYTF.